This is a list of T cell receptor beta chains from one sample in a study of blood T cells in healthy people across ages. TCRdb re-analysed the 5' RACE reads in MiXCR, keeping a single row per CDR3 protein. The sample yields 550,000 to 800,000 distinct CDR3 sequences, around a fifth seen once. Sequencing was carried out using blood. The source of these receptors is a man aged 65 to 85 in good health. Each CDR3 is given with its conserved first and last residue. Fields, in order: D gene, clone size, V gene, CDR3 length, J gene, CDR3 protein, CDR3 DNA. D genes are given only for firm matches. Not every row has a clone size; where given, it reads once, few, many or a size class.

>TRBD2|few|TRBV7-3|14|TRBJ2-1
CASSSGLVGNEQFF
TGTGCCAGCAGCTCTGGACTAGTGGGCAATGAGCAGTTCTTC
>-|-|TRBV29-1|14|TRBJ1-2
CSVEAPGDPYGYTF
TGCAGCGTTGAAGCTCCGGGGGACCCTTATGGCTACACCTTC
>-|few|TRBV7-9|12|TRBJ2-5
CASSMAQETQYF
TGTGCCAGCAGCATGGCCCAAGAGACCCAGTACTTC
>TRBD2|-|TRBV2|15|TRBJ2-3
CARGSGRAGTDTQYF
TGTGCCAGGGGTAGCGGGAGGGCCGGCACAGATACGCAGTATTTT
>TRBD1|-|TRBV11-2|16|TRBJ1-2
CASSTSTGGVNYGYTF
TGTGCCAGCAGCACGTCGACAGGGGGAGTAAACTATGGCTACACCTTC
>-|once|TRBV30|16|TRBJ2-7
CAGRAGTATRRNEQYF
TGTGCCGGCCGAGCCGGGACGGCGACGAGGCGAAACGAGCAGTACTTC
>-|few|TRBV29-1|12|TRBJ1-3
CSVESSGNTIYF
TGCAGCGTCGAAAGCTCTGGAAACACCATATATTTT
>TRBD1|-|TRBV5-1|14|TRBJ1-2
CASSLGDRVLGYTF
TGCGCCAGCAGCTTGGGGGACAGGGTCCTGGGCTACACCTTC
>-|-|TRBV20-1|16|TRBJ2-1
CSARDRVSGPRNEQFF
TGCAGTGCTAGAGATAGGGTTAGCGGACCCAGGAATGAGCAGTTCTTC
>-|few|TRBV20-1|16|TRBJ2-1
CSVPQWGRRSYNEQFF
TGCAGTGTACCCCAATGGGGGAGAAGGTCCTACAATGAGCAGTTCTTC
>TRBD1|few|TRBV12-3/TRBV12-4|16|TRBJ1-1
CASSLGTGIREPEAFF
TGTGCCAGCAGTTTGGGGACAGGGATACGAGAACCTGAAGCTTTCTTT
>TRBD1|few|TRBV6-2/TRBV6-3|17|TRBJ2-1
CASSRRGRDRGLGEQFF
TGTGCCAGCAGCCGAAGGGGTCGGGACAGGGGGCTGGGTGAGCAGTTCTTC
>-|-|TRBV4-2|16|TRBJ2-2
CVSSQEIQANTGELFF
TGTGTCAGCAGCCAAGAGATACAAGCGAACACCGGGGAACTGTTTTTT
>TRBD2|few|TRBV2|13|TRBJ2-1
CASGLAGYNEQFF
TGTGCCAGTGGACTAGCGGGGTACAATGAGCAGTTCTTC
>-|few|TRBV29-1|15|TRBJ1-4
CSVEIGLPSNEKLFF
TGCAGCGTTGAAATCGGTCTCCCTTCTAATGAAAAACTGTTTTTT
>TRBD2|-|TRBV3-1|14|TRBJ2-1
CASSQDLSGSWQFF
TGTGCCAGCAGCCAAGATCTTAGCGGGAGTTGGCAGTTCTTC
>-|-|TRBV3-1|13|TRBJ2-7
CASSQVQQGEQYF
TGTGCCAGCAGCCAAGTGCAGCAGGGCGAGCAGTACTTC
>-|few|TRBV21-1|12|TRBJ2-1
CASSNRDNEQFF
TGTGCCAGCAGCAATAGGGACAATGAGCAGTTCTTC
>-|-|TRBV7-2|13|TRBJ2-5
CASSFTVQETQYF
TGTGCCAGCAGTTTTACAGTCCAAGAGACCCAGTACTTC
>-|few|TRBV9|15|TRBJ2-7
CASSEGHTGTYEQYF
TGTGCCAGCAGCGAGGGGCACACCGGGACCTACGAGCAGTACTTC
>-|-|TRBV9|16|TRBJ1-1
CASSVSPGAKNTEAFF
TGTGCCAGCAGCGTATCTCCAGGAGCGAAGAACACTGAAGCTTTCTTT
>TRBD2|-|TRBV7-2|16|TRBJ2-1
CASSLDRASGYNEQFF
TGTGCCAGCAGCTTAGATAGGGCTAGCGGATACAATGAGCAGTTCTTC
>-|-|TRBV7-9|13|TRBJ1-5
CASRSGTEKPQHF
TGTGCCAGCAGGTCCGGGACCGAGAAGCCCCAGCATTTT
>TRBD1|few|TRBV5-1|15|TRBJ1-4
CASSLVTGGGEKLFF
TGCGCCAGCAGCTTGGTTACAGGGGGCGGCGAAAAACTGTTTTTT
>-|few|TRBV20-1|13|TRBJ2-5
CSATPGPQETQYF
TGCAGTGCTACTCCGGGACCCCAAGAGACCCAGTACTTC
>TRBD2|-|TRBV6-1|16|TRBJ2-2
CASKSGGTTNTGELFF
TGTGCCAGCAAAAGTGGTGGGACTACTAACACCGGGGAGCTGTTTTTT
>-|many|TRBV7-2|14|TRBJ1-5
CASSLAGGNQPQHF
TGTGCCAGCAGCTTAGCAGGGGGCAATCAGCCCCAGCATTTT
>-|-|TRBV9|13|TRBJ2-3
CASSVVDVDTQYF
TGTGCCAGCAGCGTAGTCGACGTAGATACGCAGTATTTT
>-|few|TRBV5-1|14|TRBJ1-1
CASSFGRADTEAFF
TGCGCCAGCAGCTTCGGGAGGGCCGACACTGAAGCTTTCTTT
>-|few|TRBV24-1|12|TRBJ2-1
CATSGRPNEQFF
TGTGCCACCAGCGGCCGTCCGAATGAGCAGTTCTTC
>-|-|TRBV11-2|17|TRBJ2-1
CASSLVGGFLNVNEQFF
TGTGCCAGCAGCTTAGTCGGGGGTTTCCTTAACGTCAATGAGCAGTTCTTC
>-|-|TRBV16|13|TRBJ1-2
CASSRTMTYGYTF
TGTGCCAGCAGCCGTACCATGACATATGGCTACACCTTC
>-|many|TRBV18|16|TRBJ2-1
CASSPRTTRSYNEQFF
TGTGCCAGCTCACCCCGGACGACGCGGTCCTACAATGAGCAGTTCTTC
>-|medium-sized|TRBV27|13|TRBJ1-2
CASTLDPRNGYTF
TGTGCCAGCACCTTGGACCCTCGCAATGGCTACACCTTC
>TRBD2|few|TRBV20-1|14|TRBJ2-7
CSARDASGDYEQYF
TGCAGTGCTAGAGATGCTAGCGGGGACTACGAGCAGTACTTC
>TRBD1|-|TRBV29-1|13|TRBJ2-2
CSGGQLDTGELFF
TGCAGCGGGGGACAGCTGGACACCGGGGAGCTGTTTTTT
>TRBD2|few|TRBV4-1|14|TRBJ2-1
CASSQDNTSDEQFF
TGCGCCAGCAGCCAAGATAACACTAGCGATGAGCAGTTCTTC
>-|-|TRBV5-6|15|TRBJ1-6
CASSLVPDYNSPLHF
TGTGCCAGCAGCTTGGTGCCAGACTATAATTCACCCCTCCACTTT
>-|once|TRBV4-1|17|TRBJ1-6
CASSQDRDLDGDSPLHF
TGCGCCAGCAGCCAAGATCGGGACCTCGACGGGGATTCACCCCTCCACTTT
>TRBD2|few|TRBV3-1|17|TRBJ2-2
CASSQELLAGDTGELFF
TGTGCCAGCAGCCAAGAATTACTAGCGGGAGACACCGGGGAGCTGTTTTTT
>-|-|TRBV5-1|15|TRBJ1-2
CASSYGQPNLYGYTF
TGCGCCAGCAGCTACGGACAGCCCAATCTCTATGGCTACACCTTC
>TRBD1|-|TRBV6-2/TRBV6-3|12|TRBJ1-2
CASRTGQGAYTF
TGTGCCAGCAGAACCGGACAGGGGGCGTACACCTTC
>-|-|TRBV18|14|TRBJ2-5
CASSPLPLQETQYF
TGTGCCAGCTCACCATTGCCGCTACAAGAGACCCAGTACTTC
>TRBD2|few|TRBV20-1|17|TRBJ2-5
CSAGGLAAQWNGETQYF
TGCAGTGCTGGCGGCCTAGCGGCCCAGTGGAACGGAGAGACCCAGTACTTC
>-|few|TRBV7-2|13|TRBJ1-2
CASSFKGLDGYTF
TGTGCCAGCAGCTTTAAAGGGTTGGATGGCTACACCTTC
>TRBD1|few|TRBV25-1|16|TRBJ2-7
CASSPTPGQGSYEQYF
TGTGCCAGCAGTCCCACGCCGGGACAGGGGTCCTACGAGCAGTACTTC
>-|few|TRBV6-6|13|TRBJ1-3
CASSFSSGNTIYF
TGTGCCAGCAGTTTCAGCTCTGGAAACACCATATATTTT
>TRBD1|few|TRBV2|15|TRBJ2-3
CASIADRVGTDTQYF
TGTGCCAGCATAGCGGACAGGGTGGGGACAGATACGCAGTATTTT
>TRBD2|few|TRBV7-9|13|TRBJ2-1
CASSLGRELEQFF
TGTGCCAGCAGCCTGGGGCGGGAGCTTGAGCAGTTCTTC
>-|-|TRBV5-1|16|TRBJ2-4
CASSFNTDVAKNIQYF
TGCGCCAGCAGTTTCAATACGGACGTAGCCAAAAACATTCAGTACTTC
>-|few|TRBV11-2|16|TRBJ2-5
CASSLDVKSAGGTQYF
TGTGCCAGCAGCTTAGACGTCAAAAGTGCCGGTGGGACCCAGTACTTC
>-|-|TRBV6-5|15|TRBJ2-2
CASSHRRENTGELFF
TGTGCCAGCAGCCACCGGAGGGAGAACACCGGGGAGCTGTTTTTT
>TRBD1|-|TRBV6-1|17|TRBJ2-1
CASSPRAGTGSYNEQFF
TGTGCCAGCAGTCCTAGAGCCGGGACAGGGAGCTACAATGAGCAGTTCTTC
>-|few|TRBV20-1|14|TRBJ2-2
CSASTKGWTGELFF
TGCAGTGCTAGTACCAAGGGGTGGACCGGGGAGCTGTTTTTT
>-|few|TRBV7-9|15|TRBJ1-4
CASSLAQGPNEKLFF
TGTGCCAGCAGCTTAGCCCAGGGGCCTAATGAAAAACTGTTTTTT
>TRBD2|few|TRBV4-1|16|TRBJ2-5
CANSQEVLAGQETQYF
TGCGCCAACAGCCAAGAGGTCCTAGCGGGTCAAGAGACCCAGTACTTC
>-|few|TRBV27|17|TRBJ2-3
CASSASRPYLGTDTQYF
TGTGCCAGCTCCGCTAGTCGGCCTTATCTCGGCACAGATACGCAGTATTTT
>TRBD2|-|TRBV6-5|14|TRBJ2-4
CASREDLAKNIQYF
TGTGCCAGCCGGGAGGATCTAGCCAAAAACATTCAGTACTTC
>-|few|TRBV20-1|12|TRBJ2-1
CSARVRGNEQFF
TGCAGTGCTAGAGTTCGAGGAAATGAGCAGTTCTTC
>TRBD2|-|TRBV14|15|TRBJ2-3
CASSQYSLAGGMQYF
TGTGCCAGCAGCCAGTACTCACTAGCGGGAGGGATGCAGTATTTT